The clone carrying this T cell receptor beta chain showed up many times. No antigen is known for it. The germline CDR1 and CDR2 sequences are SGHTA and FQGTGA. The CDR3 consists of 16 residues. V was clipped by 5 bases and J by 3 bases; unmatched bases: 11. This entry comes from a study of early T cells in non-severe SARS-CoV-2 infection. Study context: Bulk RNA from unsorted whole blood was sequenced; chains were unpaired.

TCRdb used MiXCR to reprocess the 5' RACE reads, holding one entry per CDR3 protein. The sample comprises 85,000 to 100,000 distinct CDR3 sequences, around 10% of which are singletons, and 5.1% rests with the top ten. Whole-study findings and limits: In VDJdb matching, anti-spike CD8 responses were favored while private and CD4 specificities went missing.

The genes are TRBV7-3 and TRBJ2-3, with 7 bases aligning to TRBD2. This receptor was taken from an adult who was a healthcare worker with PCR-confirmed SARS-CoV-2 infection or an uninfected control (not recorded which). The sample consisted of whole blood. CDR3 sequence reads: CASSPGRDYSTDTQYF. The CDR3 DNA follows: TGTGCCAGCAGCCCCGGCCGGGACTACTCTACAGATACGCAGTATTTT.